The 20 T cell receptor beta chains below come from one sample, sequenced in a study of identical twins. One entry per CDR3 protein, called by TCRdb with MiXCR from the 5' RACE reads. The sample lists under 1 million distinct CDR3 sequences, over 9% occurring once. A further study also used this sample, focusing on yellow fever vaccine responses in identical twins.

Sequencing input: PBMCs. The receptors here all came from a young woman in good health.

CDR3 DNA: TGTGCCAGCAGCCGACGGGAGGTGTGGAATGAGCAGTTCTTC. This translates into CASSRREVWNEQFF. The genes are TRBV7-9 and TRBJ2-1, with 7 positions matching TRBD2. After removal of 5 bases from V and 7 bases from J, the junction contained 8 bases not matched to a gene. CDR3 length: 14 residues. The germline gives CDR1 SEHNR, CDR2 FQNEAQ (reference sequence).

This clonotype was seen a handful of times. The chain recombines TRBV5-1 with TRBJ2-1; D might be TRBD2 (6 bases). CDR1 is SGHRS, CDR2 YFSETQ, per germline. The CDR3 has 10 amino acids. V was cut by 8 bases and J by 8 bases, with 8 bases left in between. The CDR3 region is CARGRHEQFF. The CDR3, as DNA: TGCGCCAGAGGGAGGCATGAGCAGTTCTTC.

The rearrangement uses TRBV20-1 and TRBJ1-2, with D possibly matching TRBD1 (6 bases). Trimming cost V 1 base and J 3 bases, with 12 bases left between them. This CDR3 has 14 amino acids. Germline loops: CDR1 DFQATT, CDR2 SNEGSKA (reference sequence). CDR3 DNA sequence: TGCAGTGCTAGAGCGGACAGCTACTACTATGGCTACACCTTC. Its protein is CSARADSYYYGYTF.

The sample holds many counts of this clonotype. The V gene is TRBV12-3 or TRBV12-4, the J gene TRBJ1-1; unclear D gene. Trimming took off 3 bases at V and 2 bases at J, with 1 base between the two ends. This CDR3 comprises 11 residues. The CDR3 region is CASSFNTEAFF. CDR3 in DNA: TGTGCCAGCAGTTTTAACACTGAAGCTTTCTTT.

There are a few counts of this clonotype. This sequence joins TRBV28 and TRBJ2-2; D perhaps matches TRBD1 (5 bases). This CDR3 has 14 amino acids. Trimming cost V 6 bases and J 3 bases, with 11 bases left between them. Germline V gene sequence: CDR1 MDHEN, CDR2 SYDVKM. This CDR3 is CASRRGSDTGELFF. The CDR3 bases are TGTGCCAGCAGAAGGGGCAGCGACACCGGGGAGCTGTTTTTT. The variable domain in full, completed from reference TRBV28 and TRBJ2-2, reads DVKVTQSSRYLVKRTGEKVFLECVQDMDHENMFWYRQDPGLGLRLIYFSYDVKMKEKGDIPEGYSVSREKKERFSLILESASTNQTSMYLCASRRGSDTGELFFGEGSRLTVL.

This clonotype was counted only a few times. This chain connects TRBV15 to TRBJ2-1; no definite D call. Trimming took off 3 bases at V and 6 bases at J, with 18 bases between the two ends. This CDR3 comprises 16 residues. Germline V gives CDR1 LNHNV, CDR2 YYDKDF (reference sequence). The CDR3 DNA is TGTGCCACCAGCAGTGAACTCCTATTTGGCAGCAATGAGCAGTTCTTC. Translation gives CATSSELLFGSNEQFF.

The chain combines TRBV3-1 with TRBJ2-3; D is uncertain. Germline assignment: CDR1 LGHDT and CDR2 YNNKEL (reference sequence). V dropped 1 base and J dropped 1 base, with 12 bases sitting between them. The CDR3 is made up of 16 amino acids. DNA for the CDR3: TGTGCCAGCAGCCAAGTTAGGGCGATGGGCACAGATACGCAGTATTTT. Translated: CASSQVRAMGTDTQYF.

Only a few counts were recorded for this clonotype. CDR3 nucleotides: TGTGCTAGTGGTGAGGGGACTAGCGGGAACAATGAGCAGTTCTTC. Amino acids: CASGEGTSGNNEQFF. J is TRBJ2-1 and V is TRBV12-5, with 13 bases identical to TRBD2. The CDR3 is 15 amino acids. The trim removed 5 bases at V and 5 bases at J, leaving 3 bases unmatched. CDR1 is LGHNT, CDR2 FRNRAP, per germline. Using reference TRBV12-5 and TRBJ2-1 for the parts outside the CDR3, the full variable domain is DARVTQTPRHKVTEMGQEVTMRCQPILGHNTVFWYRQTMMQGLELLAYFRNRAPLDDSGMPKDRFSAEMPDATLATLKIQPSEPRDSAVYFCASGEGTSGNNEQFFGPGTRLTVL.

This clonotype was counted between two and nine times. The chain combines TRBV2 with TRBJ2-7; TRBD1 agrees at 9 bases. This CDR3 contains 15 residues. Looked up from germline, CDR1 is SNHLY and CDR2 is FYNNEI. V shed 5 bases, J shed 0 bases, and the junction held 5 bases outside the gene matches. CDR3 region: CASSLDRGNSYEQYF. CDR3 DNA: TGTGCCAGCAGTCTGGACAGGGGTAACTCCTACGAGCAGTACTTC.

This clonotype was found a few times. This chain links TRBV12-3 or TRBV12-4 with TRBJ1-1; no firm D call. V was shortened by 1 base and J by 1 base, with 7 bases between the two germline ends. This CDR3 region has 14 residues. The CDR3 nucleotides read TGTGCCAGCAGTTTAGGTGTCGCGAACACTGAAGCTTTCTTT. As protein: CASSLGVANTEAFF.

Note on this clonotype: The DNA is left out, because the CDR3 cannot be placed on it with certainty; the CDR3 is given as TCRdb lists it. J is TRBJ2-7 and V is TRBV29-1; TRBD1 reflects the table's D call only, with no check against the DNA. Termini included, the CDR3 measures 11 amino acids. The germline gives CDR1 SQVTM, CDR2 ANQGSEA. CDR3 sequence reads: CSVGEGASKYF.

The chain uses TRBV7-2 and TRBJ2-1, with D perhaps TRBD2 (7 bases). V lost 5 bases, J lost 2 bases, and 16 bases lay in between. The CDR3 length is 16 residues. From germline, CDR1 is SGHTA and CDR2 FQGNSA. The CDR3 nucleotides read TGTGCCAGCAGCCGTATTGGGGGGGGCGCCTACAATGAGCAGTTCTTC. Translated: CASSRIGGGAYNEQFF.

This clonotype was recorded a few times. This chain joins TRBV27 and TRBJ2-7; D is unresolved. V lost 7 bases, J lost 0 bases, and 7 bases lay in between. CDR1 is MNHEY and CDR2 is SMNVEV in the germline V gene (reference sequence). The CDR3 is made up of 12 amino acids. The CDR3 sequence: CASTLSSYEQYV. The CDR3 DNA sequence: TGTGCCAGCACCCTCAGCTCCTACGAGCAGTACGTC.

This clonotype was counted a few times. The gene calls are TRBV6-1 and TRBJ1-2, with D perhaps matching TRBD1 (5 bases). Between the trimmed V and J ends, which lost 0 bases and 4 bases, there was a span of 15 bases. The CDR3 is 16 amino acids. Germline CDR1 MNHNS, CDR2 SASEGT. As DNA, the CDR3 is TGTGCCAGCAGTGAAGCCAGGGCAGGTACCTCCTATGGCTACACCTTC. Its protein product is CASSEARAGTSYGYTF.

This clonotype was seen many times. The gene calls are TRBV27 and TRBJ2-7; a possible D gene is TRBD1 (5 bases). From germline, CDR1 is MNHEY and CDR2 SMNVEV (reference sequence). This CDR3 has 13 residues. Trimming cost V 6 bases and J 4 bases, with 13 bases left between them. The CDR3 coding sequence is TGTGCCAGCAGATCAGGGTCCGCTTACGAGCAGTACTTC. Encoded protein: CASRSGSAYEQYF.

This rearrangement joins TRBV14 to TRBJ2-5; TRBD2 matches at 7 bases. V lost 2 bases to trimming and J lost 4 bases; unmatched junction nucleotides: 7. The germline V gene encodes CDR1 SGHDN and CDR2 FVKESK. The CDR3 sequence is 15 residues long. For the CDR3, the DNA is TGTGCCAGCAGCCAAACACCCTGGGGGGGAGAGACCCAGTACTTC. It translates to CASSQTPWGGETQYF.

CDR3 sequence: CASQKTGGSYNEQFF. CDR3 coding DNA: TGTGCCTCCCAGAAGACAGGGGGGTCCTACAATGAGCAGTTCTTC. The genes are TRBV19 and TRBJ2-1, with 9 bases lining up with TRBD1. The CDR3 loop spans 15 amino acids. After removal of 11 bases from V and 1 base from J, the junction contained 9 bases not matched to a gene. Germline V gene data show CDR1 as LNHDA and CDR2 as SQIVND (reference sequence).

This chain joins TRBV14 and TRBJ1-2, with D perhaps matching TRBD1 (6 bases). The V gene's germline CDR1 is SGHDN and CDR2 FVKESK. This CDR3 has 13 residues. V was shortened by 8 bases and J by 4 bases, with 14 bases between the two germline ends. The CDR3 sequence: CASSRGVIYGYTF. The CDR3 DNA follows: TGTGCCAGCTCCAGGGGAGTGATCTATGGCTACACCTTC.

This sequence joins TRBV9 and TRBJ2-1, with 11 bases fitting TRBD2. Germline CDR1 is SGDLS and CDR2 is YYNGEE. The CDR3 has 16 residues. The junction had 4 bases not matched to a gene; V was cut back by 1 base and J by 4 bases. The CDR3 is CASSVTGTSGYNEQFF. Here the CDR3 DNA reads TGTGCCAGCAGCGTAACCGGGACTAGCGGTTACAATGAGCAGTTCTTC.

The table lists this clonotype with a few counts. The rearrangement joins TRBV24-1 to TRBJ2-1; 8 bases match TRBD1. The CDR3 sequence is 14 residues long. Germline CDR1 reads KGHDR; CDR2 reads SFDVKD. Unmatched junction bases numbered 4, after V lost 4 bases and J lost 6 bases. The CDR3 region is CATSEPGTGNEQFF. CDR3 bases: TGTGCCACCAGTGAACCTGGGACAGGCAATGAGCAGTTCTTC.